Below, 13 T cell receptor beta chains from the same sample are listed, as sequenced in a study of blood T cell repertoires in COVID-19. This table comes from immunoSEQ multiplex PCR, and its TCRdb copy is limited to in-frame clones, with some not included. The sample shows about 120,000 clones, approximately 87% of them seen only once. Material: peripheral blood. Receptors were obtained from a man aged 25 to 40 with acute or convalescent COVID-19.

The chain carries TRBV28 and TRBJ1-5; D is possibly TRBD1 (6 bases). Deletions cut 6 bases from V and 1 base from J, with 13 bases between. The CDR3 is made up of 15 amino acids. Germline loops: CDR1 MDHEN, CDR2 SYDVKM. Here the CDR3 DNA reads TGTGCCAGCAGCGAACAGGGAAAGAGCAATCAGCCCCAGCATTTT. As protein: CASSEQGKSNQPQHF.

The J gene is TRBJ1-5, the V gene TRBV20-1, with a possible D match to TRBD1 (6 bases). The CDR3 length is 15 residues. Germline assignment: CDR1 DFQATT and CDR2 SNEGSKA (reference sequence). The V end was cut by 3 bases, the J end by 3 bases, with 15 bases between. CDR3 protein: CSASEQGFDNQPQHF. CDR3 nucleotide sequence: TGCAGTGCTAGTGAACAGGGATTTGACAATCAGCCCCAGCATTTT.

The V gene is TRBV3-1 (or the pseudogene TRBV3-2), the J gene TRBJ2-3; a possible D gene is TRBD1 (6 bases). This CDR3 contains 14 residues. V was cut by 3 bases and J by 2 bases, with 9 bases left in between. Germline V gene data show CDR1 as LGHDT and CDR2 as YNNKEL (reference sequence). CDR3 DNA sequence: TGTGCCAGCAGCCAGGACAGTTTCACAGATACGCAGTATTTT. This encodes CASSQDSFTDTQYF.

The chain uses TRBV7-3 and TRBJ2-1; 9 bases fit TRBD1. With V trimmed by 2 bases and J by 8 bases, 13 bases remained unmatched. CDR1 and CDR2 from the germline V gene are SGHTA and FQGTGA. The CDR3 runs to 17 residues. The CDR3 DNA follows: TGTGCCAGCAGCTTACGTGCCCCGGGACAGGGCCTCGATGAGCAGTTCTTC. Translating it yields CASSLRAPGQGLDEQFF.

The V and J genes are TRBV6-5 and TRBJ2-7; 9 nucleotides match TRBD1. The CDR3 has 14 amino acids. The germline V gene has CDR1 MNHEY and CDR2 SVGAGI. Trimming removed 8 bases from V and 4 bases from J; junction bases left unmatched: 9. The CDR3 spells CASQKGQGMYEQYV. CDR3 bases: TGTGCCAGCCAAAAGGGACAGGGTATGTACGAGCAGTACGTC.

This chain connects TRBV4-2 to TRBJ1-4, with 9 nucleotides matching TRBD1. The length of the CDR3 is 18 residues. J was trimmed by 5 bases and V by 4 bases; bases with no gene match: 14. In germline, CDR1 is LGHNA, CDR2 YNFKEQ. CDR3 nucleotides: TGTGCCAGCAGCCGAGTACTGCGATTGGACAGGGGAAATGAAAAACTGTTTTTT. Protein product: CASSRVLRLDRGNEKLFF.

The chain joins TRBV11-2 to TRBJ2-1; 11 positions agree with TRBD2. V shed 6 bases and J 4 bases; nucleotides not matched to a gene: 5. The CDR3 loop spans 15 amino acids. Germline V gene sequence: CDR1 SGHAT, CDR2 FQNNGV. CDR3 nucleotides: TGTGCCAGCAGGTATACTAGCGGGGGTTACAATGAGCAGTTCTTC. It specifies CASRYTSGGYNEQFF.

A single count supports this clone. V and J are TRBV5-6 and TRBJ1-6; 10 positions agree with TRBD1. Per the germline V gene, CDR1 is SGHDT and CDR2 is YYEEEE. V was pared by 2 bases and J by 10 bases, with 6 bases of the junction left unmatched. This CDR3 has 15 residues. CDR3 in amino acids: CASSFPTGGNSPLHF. The DNA of the CDR3 is TGTGCCAGCAGCTTCCCGACAGGGGGCAACTCACCCCTCCACTTT.

The V gene is TRBV9, the J gene TRBJ1-6; 8 bases match TRBD1. From germline, CDR1 is SGDLS and CDR2 YYNGEE. The CDR3 sequence is 14 residues long. The V gene end was trimmed by 2 bases and the J gene end by 7 bases; junction bases not matched to a gene: 2. CDR3 protein: CASSVGQANSPLHF. The DNA of the CDR3 is TGTGCCAGCAGCGTGGGACAGGCCAATTCACCCCTCCACTTT.

J is TRBJ1-1 and V is TRBV2, with TRBD1 as a possible D gene (5 bases). Deletions cut 2 bases from V and 5 bases from J, with 15 bases between. Germline CDR1 and CDR2: SNHLY and FYNNEI. CDR3 length: 15 amino acids. The CDR3 region has the DNA TGTGCCAGCAGTGAATACCCCAGGGTACGGACTGAAGCTTTCTTT. As protein: CASSEYPRVRTEAFF.

A note on this clone: A read error may account for a junction end that differs from germline. The genes are TRBV12-3 or TRBV12-4 and TRBJ1-1; weak D call: TRBD1 (6 bases). CDR3 length equals 13 residues. The CDR3 DNA sequence: TGTGCCAGCAGTTTCTCCCGGCAGGGGACCTTGAGCTTT. Its translation is CASSFSRQGTLSF.

The chain employs TRBV7-6 and TRBJ2-2; D may be TRBD2 (6 bases). The germline V and J ends were trimmed by 5 bases and 7 bases, with 20 bases remaining between them. Germline CDR1 SGHVS, CDR2 FNYEAQ. The CDR3 is made up of 16 amino acids. The CDR3 nucleotides read TGTGCCAGCAGCCTAGACGGGAGTCTTATGGGCGGGGAGCTGTTTTTT. Amino acids: CASSLDGSLMGGELFF. The full variable domain, rest sourced from reference TRBV7-6 and TRBJ2-2, is GAGVSQSPRYKVTKRGQDVALRCDPISGHVSLYWYRQALGQGPEFLTYFNYEAQQDKSGLPNDRFSAERPEGSISTLTIQRTEQRDSAMYRCASSLDGSLMGGELFFGEGSRLTVL.

Only one count was recorded for this clone. This rearrangement joins TRBV5-1 to TRBJ1-2; D unclear. Germline V gives CDR1 SGHRS, CDR2 YFSETQ. V shed 3 bases and J shed 8 bases, with 17 bases lying between them. The CDR3 loop spans 14 amino acids. CDR3 sequence (DNA): TGCGCCAGCAGCTCCCCGGAGACTAGTACAGGCTACACCTTC. Amino acids: CASSSPETSTGYTF.